This TCR beta chain came from a study of blood T cell repertoires in COVID-19. Study-level information: Researchers got acute and convalescent COVID-19 samples from the United States, Italy and Spain.

Under the authors' procedure: The assay estimated nucleated cells by amplifying reference gene primers. Libraries were prepared by immunoSEQ multiplex PCR; TCRdb keeps only in-frame clonotypes and omits some of them. V and J calls plus clone size are reproduced from that table; the DNA served to infer D and trimming. The top ten hold around 10% of the sample, which has some 170,000 clones, around four fifths seen once. CDR3 size: 13 residues. Germline V CDR1 and CDR2: SGHAT, FQNNGV. Trimming cost V 5 bases and J 7 bases; bases outside gene matches: 7. V gene TRBV11-2 combines with J gene TRBJ1-1, with 7 bases matching TRBD1. This TCR came from a woman older than 75 with active or convalescent COVID-19. The sequenced material came from peripheral blood. DNA of the CDR3: TGTGCCAGCAGCACAGGACAGGACCTTGAAGCTTTCTTT. It codes for CASSTGQDLEAFF.